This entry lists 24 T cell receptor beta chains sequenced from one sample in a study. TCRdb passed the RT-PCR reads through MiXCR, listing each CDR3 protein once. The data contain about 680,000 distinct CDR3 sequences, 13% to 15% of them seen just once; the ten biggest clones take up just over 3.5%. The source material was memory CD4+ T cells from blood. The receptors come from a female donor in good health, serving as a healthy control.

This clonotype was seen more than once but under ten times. CDR3 region: CASSREGGKQQETQYF. The CDR3 nucleotides are TGCGCCAGCAGTCGGGAAGGGGGGAAACAACAAGAGACCCAGTACTTC. V gene TRBV5-1 combines with J gene TRBJ2-5; perhaps D is TRBD1 or TRBD2 (6 bases each). V gave up 5 bases and J gave up 2 bases, with 19 bases separating them. CDR1 and CDR2 (germline): SGHRS, YFSETQ. The CDR3 is made up of 16 amino acids.

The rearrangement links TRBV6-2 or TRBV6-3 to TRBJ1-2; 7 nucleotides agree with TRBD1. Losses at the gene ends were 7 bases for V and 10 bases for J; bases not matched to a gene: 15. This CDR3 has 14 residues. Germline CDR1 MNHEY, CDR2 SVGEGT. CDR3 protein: CASIDPGGDRDYTF. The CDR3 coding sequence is TGTGCCAGCATCGACCCGGGGGGGGACAGAGACTACACCTTC.

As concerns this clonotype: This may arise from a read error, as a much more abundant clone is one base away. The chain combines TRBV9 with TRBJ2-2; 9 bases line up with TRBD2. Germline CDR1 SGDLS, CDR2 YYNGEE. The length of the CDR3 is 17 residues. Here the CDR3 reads CASSVLSGGPYTGDLFF. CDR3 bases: TGTGCCAGCAGCGTCCTAAGCGGGGGGCCCTACACCGGGGATCTGTTTTTT.

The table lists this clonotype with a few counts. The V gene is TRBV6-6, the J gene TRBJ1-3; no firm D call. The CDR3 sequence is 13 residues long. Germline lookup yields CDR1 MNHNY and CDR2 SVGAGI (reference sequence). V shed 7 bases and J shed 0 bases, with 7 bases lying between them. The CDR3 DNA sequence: TGTGCCAGCACCCCGAACTCTGGAAACACCATATATTTT. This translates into CASTPNSGNTIYF.

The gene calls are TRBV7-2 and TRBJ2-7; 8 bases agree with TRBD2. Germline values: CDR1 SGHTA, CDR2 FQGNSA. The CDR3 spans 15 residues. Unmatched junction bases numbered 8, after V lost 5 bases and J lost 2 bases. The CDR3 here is CASSTSTAGAYEQYF. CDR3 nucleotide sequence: TGTGCCAGCAGCACCAGTACAGCGGGGGCCTACGAGCAGTACTTC.

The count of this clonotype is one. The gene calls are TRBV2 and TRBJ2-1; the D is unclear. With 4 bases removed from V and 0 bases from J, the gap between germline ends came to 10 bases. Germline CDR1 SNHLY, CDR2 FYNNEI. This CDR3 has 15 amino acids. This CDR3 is CASSGRGASYNEQFF. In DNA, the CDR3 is TGTGCCAGCAGTGGTCGCGGAGCCTCCTACAATGAGCAGTTCTTC.

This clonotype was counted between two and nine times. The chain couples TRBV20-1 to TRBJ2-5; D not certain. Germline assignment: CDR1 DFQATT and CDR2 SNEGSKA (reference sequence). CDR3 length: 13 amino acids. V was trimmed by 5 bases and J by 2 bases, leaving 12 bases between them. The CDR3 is CSADGHGQETQYF. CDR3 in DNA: TGCAGTGCTGATGGCCATGGTCAAGAGACCCAGTACTTC.

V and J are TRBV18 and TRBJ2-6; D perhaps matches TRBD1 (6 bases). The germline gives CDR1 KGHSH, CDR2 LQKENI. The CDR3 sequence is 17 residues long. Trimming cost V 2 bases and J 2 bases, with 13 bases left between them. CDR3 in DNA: TGTGCCAGCTCACCAACCCCTGCAGGGGCTGGGGCCAACGTCCTGACTTTC. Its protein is CASSPTPAGAGANVLTF.

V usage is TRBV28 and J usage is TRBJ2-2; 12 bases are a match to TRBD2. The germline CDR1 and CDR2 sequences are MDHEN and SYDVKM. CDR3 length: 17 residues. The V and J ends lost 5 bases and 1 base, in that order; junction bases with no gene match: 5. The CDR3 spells CASSASGRGMNTGELFF. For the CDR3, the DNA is TGTGCCAGCAGTGCTAGCGGGAGGGGAATGAACACCGGGGAGCTGTTTTTT.

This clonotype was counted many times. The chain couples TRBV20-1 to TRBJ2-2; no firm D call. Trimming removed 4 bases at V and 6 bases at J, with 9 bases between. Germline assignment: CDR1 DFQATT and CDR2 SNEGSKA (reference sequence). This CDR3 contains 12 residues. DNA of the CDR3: TGCAGTGCTAATAAGTCTCCCGGGGAGCTGTTTTTT. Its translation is CSANKSPGELFF.

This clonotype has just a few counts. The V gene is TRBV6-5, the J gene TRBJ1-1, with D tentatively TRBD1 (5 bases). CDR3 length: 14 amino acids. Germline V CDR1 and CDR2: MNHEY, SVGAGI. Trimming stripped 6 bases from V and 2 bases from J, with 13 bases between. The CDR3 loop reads CASRRFGGNTEAFF. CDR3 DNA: TGTGCCAGCAGGCGATTCGGGGGTAACACTGAAGCTTTCTTT.

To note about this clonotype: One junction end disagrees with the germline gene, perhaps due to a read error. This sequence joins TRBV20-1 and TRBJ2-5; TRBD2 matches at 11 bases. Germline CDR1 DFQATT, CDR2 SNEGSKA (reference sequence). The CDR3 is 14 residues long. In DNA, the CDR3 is TGCAGTGCTAGACTAGCGGGGGGCCAAGAGGCCCAGTACTTC. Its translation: CSARLAGGQEAQYF.

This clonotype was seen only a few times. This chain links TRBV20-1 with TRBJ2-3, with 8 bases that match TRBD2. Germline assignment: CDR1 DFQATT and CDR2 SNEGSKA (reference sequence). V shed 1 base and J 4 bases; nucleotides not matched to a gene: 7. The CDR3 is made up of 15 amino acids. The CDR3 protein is CSARVGAGGADTQYF. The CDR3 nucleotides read TGCAGTGCTAGAGTCGGGGCGGGAGGTGCAGATACGCAGTATTTT.

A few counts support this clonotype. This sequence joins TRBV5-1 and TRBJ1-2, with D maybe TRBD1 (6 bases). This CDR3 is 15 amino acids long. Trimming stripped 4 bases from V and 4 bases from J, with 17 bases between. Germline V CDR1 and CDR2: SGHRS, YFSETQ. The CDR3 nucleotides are TGCGCCAGCAGCCCGGTCCCAACAGGGTCCTATGGCTACACCTTC. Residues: CASSPVPTGSYGYTF.

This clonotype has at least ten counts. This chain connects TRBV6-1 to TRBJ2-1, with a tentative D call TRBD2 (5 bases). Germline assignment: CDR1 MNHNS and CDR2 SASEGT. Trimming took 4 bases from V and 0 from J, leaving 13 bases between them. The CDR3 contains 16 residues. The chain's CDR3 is CASSALSASSYNEQFF. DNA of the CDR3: TGTGCCAGCAGTGCCCTTAGCGCTAGCTCCTACAATGAGCAGTTCTTC.

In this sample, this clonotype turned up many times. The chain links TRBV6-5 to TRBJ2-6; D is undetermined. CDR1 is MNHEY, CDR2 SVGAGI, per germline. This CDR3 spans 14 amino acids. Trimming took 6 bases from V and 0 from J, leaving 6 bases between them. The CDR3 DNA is TGTGCCAGCAGACTACTCTCTGGGGCCAACGTCCTGACTTTC. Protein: CASRLLSGANVLTF.

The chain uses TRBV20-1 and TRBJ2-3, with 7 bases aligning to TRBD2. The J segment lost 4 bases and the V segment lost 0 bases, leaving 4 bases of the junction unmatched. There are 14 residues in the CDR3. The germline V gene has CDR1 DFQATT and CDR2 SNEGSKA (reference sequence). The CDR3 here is CSARDRGVSDTQYF. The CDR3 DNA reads TGCAGTGCTAGAGATCGGGGGGTATCAGATACGCAGTATTTT.

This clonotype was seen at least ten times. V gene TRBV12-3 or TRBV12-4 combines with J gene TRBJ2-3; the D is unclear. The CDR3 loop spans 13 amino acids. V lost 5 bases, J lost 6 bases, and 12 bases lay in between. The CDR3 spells CASSLTYWDTQYF. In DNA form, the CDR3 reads TGTGCCAGCAGTCTAACCTACTGGGATACGCAGTATTTT.

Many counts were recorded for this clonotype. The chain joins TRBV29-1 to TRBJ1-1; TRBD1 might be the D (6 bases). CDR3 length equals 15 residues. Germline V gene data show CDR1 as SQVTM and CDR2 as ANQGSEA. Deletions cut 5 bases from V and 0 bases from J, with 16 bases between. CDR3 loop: CSVWTARSMNTEAFF. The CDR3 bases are TGCAGCGTTTGGACAGCCCGGTCCATGAACACTGAAGCTTTCTTT.

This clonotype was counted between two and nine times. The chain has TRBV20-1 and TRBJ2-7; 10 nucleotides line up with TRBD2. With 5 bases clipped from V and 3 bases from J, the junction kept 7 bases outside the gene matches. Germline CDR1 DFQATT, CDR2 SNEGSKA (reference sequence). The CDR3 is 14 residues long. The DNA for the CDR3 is TGCAGTGCTTATACCGGGACTAGCGTCTACGAGCAGTACTTC. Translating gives CSAYTGTSVYEQYF.

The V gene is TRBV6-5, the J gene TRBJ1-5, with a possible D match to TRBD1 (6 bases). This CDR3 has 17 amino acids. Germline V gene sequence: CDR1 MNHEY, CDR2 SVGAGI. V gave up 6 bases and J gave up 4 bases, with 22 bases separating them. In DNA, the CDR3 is TGTGCCAGCAGCCGCGGGCCCTCGAGGGGGATTAATCAGCCCCAGCATTTT. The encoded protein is CASSRGPSRGINQPQHF.

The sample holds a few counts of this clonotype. The CDR3 bases are TGTGCCAGCAGCTTAGCGGGGGGGCAGGGTGGAAACATTCAGTACTTC. This translates into CASSLAGGQGGNIQYF. This chain connects TRBV7-2 to TRBJ2-4, with a possible D match to TRBD2 (7 bases). CDR1 is SGHTA, CDR2 FQGNSA, per germline. With 0 bases removed from V and 6 bases from J, the gap between germline ends came to 15 bases. There are 16 residues in the CDR3. The entire variable domain, with the rest obtained from reference TRBV7-2 and TRBJ2-4, is as follows: GAGVSQSPSNKVTEKGKDVELRCDPISGHTALYWYRQSLGQGLEFLIYFQGNSAPDKSGLPSDRFSAERTGGSVSTLTIQRTQQEDSAVYLCASSLAGGQGGNIQYFGAGTRLSVL.

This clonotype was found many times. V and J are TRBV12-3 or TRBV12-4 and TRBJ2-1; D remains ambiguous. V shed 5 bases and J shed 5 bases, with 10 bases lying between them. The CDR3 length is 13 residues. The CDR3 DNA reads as TGTGCCAGCAGTCTCACTCGAGACAATGAGCAGTTCTTC. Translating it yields CASSLTRDNEQFF.

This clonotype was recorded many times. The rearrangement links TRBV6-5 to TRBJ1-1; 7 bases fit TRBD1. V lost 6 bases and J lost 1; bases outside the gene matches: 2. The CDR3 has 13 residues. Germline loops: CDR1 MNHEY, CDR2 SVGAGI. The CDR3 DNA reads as TGTGCCAGCAGGCACAGGGGGAACACTGAAGCTTTCTTT. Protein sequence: CASRHRGNTEAFF.